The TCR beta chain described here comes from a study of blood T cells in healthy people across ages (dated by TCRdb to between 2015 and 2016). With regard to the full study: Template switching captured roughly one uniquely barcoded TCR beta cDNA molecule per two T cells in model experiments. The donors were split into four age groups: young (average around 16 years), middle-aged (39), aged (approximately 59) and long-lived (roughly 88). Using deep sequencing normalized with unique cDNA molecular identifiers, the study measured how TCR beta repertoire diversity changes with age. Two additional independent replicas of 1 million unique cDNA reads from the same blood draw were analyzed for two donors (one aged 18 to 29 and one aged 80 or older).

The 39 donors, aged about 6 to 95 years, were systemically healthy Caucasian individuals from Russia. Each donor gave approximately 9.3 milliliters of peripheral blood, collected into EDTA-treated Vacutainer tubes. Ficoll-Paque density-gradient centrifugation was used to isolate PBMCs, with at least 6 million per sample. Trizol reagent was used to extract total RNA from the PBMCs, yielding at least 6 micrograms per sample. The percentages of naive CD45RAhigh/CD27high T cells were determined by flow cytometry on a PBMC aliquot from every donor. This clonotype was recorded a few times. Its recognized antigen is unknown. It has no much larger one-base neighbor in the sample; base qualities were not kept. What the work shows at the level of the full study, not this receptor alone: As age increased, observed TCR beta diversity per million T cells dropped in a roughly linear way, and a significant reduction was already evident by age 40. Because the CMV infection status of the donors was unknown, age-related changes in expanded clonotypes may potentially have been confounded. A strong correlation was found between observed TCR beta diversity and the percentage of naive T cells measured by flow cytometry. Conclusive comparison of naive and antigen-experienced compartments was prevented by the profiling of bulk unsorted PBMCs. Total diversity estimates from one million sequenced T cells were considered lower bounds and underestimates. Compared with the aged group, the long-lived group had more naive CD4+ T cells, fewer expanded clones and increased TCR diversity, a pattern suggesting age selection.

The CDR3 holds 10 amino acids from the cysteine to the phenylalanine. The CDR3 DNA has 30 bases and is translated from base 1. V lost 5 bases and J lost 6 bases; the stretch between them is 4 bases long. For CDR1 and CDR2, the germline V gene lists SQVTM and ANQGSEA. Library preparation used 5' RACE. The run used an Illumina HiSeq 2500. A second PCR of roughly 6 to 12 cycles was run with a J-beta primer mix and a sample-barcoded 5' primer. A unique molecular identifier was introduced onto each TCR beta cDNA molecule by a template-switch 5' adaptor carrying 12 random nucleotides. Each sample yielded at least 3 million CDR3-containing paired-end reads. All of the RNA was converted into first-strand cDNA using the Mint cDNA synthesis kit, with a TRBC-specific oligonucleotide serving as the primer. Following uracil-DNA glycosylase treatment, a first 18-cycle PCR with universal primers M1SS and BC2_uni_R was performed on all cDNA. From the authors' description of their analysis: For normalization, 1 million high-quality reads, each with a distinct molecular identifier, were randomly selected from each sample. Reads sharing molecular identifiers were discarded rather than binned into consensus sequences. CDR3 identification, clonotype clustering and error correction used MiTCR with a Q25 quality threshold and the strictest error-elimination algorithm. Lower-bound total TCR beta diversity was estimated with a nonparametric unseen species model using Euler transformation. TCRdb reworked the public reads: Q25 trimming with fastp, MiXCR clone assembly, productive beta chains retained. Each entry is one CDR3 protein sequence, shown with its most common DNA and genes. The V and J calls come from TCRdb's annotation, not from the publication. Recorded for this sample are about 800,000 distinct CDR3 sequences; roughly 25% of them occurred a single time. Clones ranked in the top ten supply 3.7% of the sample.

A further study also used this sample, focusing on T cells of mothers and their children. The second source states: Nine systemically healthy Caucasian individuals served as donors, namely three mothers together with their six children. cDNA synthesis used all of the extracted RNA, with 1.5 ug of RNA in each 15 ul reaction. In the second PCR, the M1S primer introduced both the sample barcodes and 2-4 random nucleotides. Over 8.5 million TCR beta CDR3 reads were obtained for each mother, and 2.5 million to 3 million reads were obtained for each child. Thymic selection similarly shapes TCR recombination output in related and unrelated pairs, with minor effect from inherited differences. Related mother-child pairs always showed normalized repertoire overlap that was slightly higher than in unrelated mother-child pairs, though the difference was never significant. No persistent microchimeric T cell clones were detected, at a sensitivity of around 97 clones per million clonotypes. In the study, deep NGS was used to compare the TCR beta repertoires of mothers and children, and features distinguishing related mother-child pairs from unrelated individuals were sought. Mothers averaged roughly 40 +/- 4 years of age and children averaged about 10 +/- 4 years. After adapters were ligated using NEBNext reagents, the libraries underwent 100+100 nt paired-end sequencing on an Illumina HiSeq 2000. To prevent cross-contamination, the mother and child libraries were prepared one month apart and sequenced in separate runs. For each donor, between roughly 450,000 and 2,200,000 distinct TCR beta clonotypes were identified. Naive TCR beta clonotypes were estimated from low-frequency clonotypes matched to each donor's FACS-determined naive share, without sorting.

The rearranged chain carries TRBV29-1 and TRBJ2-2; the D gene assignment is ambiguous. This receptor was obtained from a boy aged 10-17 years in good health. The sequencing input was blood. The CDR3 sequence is CSVYSGELFF. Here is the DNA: TGCAGCGTTTATTCCGGGGAGCTGTTTTTT.